This T cell receptor beta chain was identified in a study of T-cell memory formation after mild COVID-19. Points from the study as a whole: Clones that got smaller from day 15 to 85 had even CD4/CD8, while clones growing later tipped toward CD4+. Cross-reactive memory apparently joined, as some responding clones appeared in pre-infection memory.

This clonotype was detected only a few times. Antigen specificity is unknown. Germline assignment: CDR1 SGHTA and CDR2 FQGNSA. V shed 1 base and J 1 base; nucleotides not matched to a gene: 6. The CDR3 has 16 residues. TCRdb reprocessed the 5' RACE reads with MiXCR, giving one entry per CDR3 protein. The sample has 180,000 or so distinct CDR3 sequences, around 10% seen once. The chain has TRBV7-2 and TRBJ2-5; 7 nucleotides align to TRBD1. Specimen: PBMCs or a T cell subset sorted from them (not recorded which). The sequence derives from a man aged 18 to 35 who had mild COVID-19 (a few samples of this study predate the infection). Cell type and time point are not known. Here the CDR3 DNA reads TGTGCCAGCAGCTTAGGATCAGGGGGTCTCCAAGAGACCCAGTACTTC. Its translation: CASSLGSGGLQETQYF.